The 22 T cell receptor beta chains presented below share a single source sample, sequenced in a study of cytomegalovirus exposure and HLA in healthy donors. Both 60 Vbeta primers and 13 Jbeta primers went into the PCR. TCRdb keeps only in-frame clones here, not all; method: immunoSEQ multiplex PCR. The profile covers about 190,000 clones, with over 70% appearing a single time and approximately 1.5% taken by the ten largest. Sequenced sample: PBMCs. The origin of the receptors is a woman aged 18-30 years in good health and CMV-seronegative.

The chain combines TRBV9 with TRBJ2-1, with 9 bases identical to TRBD2. Germline CDR1 SGDLS, CDR2 YYNGEE. This CDR3 region has 16 residues. V lost 4 bases and J lost 0; bases outside the gene matches: 5. In nucleotides, the CDR3 is TGTGCCAGCAGCCCCATTAGCGGGAGCTCCTACAATGAGCAGTTCTTC. Translating gives CASSPISGSSYNEQFF.

This rearrangement joins TRBV5-4 to TRBJ1-2; TRBD1 agrees at 7 bases. CDR1 is SGHNT and CDR2 is YYREEE in the germline V gene (reference sequence). The CDR3 is made up of 14 amino acids. V dropped 4 bases and J dropped 3; count of bases not matched to a gene: 6. The chain's CDR3 is CASSTGQAYYGYTF. The CDR3 DNA is TGTGCCAGCAGCACCGGACAGGCTTACTATGGCTACACCTTC.

J is TRBJ2-7 and V is TRBV7-9, with TRBD2 matching over 14 bases. The ends lost 6 bases at V and 3 bases at J; junction bases unmatched: 7. CDR1 and CDR2 from the germline V gene are SEHNR and FQNEAQ (reference sequence). The CDR3 is 16 residues long. The CDR3, as DNA: TGTGCCAGCAGGCGGACTAGCGGGGGGAACTACTACGAGCAGTACTTC. Translating it yields CASRRTSGGNYYEQYF. Combining the CDR3 with reference TRBV7-9 and TRBJ2-7 gives the whole variable domain DTGVSQNPRHKITKRGQNVTFRCDPISEHNRLYWYRQTLGQGPEFLTYFQNEAQLEKSRLLSDRFSAERPKGSFSTLEIQRTEQGDSAMYLCASRRTSGGNYYEQYFGPGTRLTVT.

The chain links TRBV28 to TRBJ2-3; 12 bases line up with TRBD2. Trimming took 6 bases from V and 3 from J; bases not matched to a gene: 16. CDR1 is MDHEN, CDR2 SYDVKM, per germline. The CDR3 runs to 19 residues. In DNA, the CDR3 is TGTGCCAGCAGCTTTCCCCAAAACCGTCTAGCGGGAGGGACAGATACGCAGTATTTT. It codes for CASSFPQNRLAGGTDTQYF.

The chain employs TRBV19 and TRBJ1-5, with 8 bases matching TRBD1. The CDR3 length is 14 residues. The germline CDR1 and CDR2 sequences are LNHDA and SQIVND (reference sequence). V lost 0 bases to trimming and J lost 11 bases; unmatched junction nucleotides: 6. The CDR3 nucleotides read TGTGCCAGTAGTATAGACAGGGGGCTCATGACCCAGCATTTT. Protein: CASSIDRGLMTQHF.

V and J are TRBV2 and TRBJ1-2; D remains unclear. Germline lookup yields CDR1 SNHLY and CDR2 FYNNEI. V was pared by 4 bases and J by 2 bases, with 11 bases between. The CDR3 sequence is 14 residues long. The CDR3 region has the DNA TGTGCCAGCAGTGCCCCGACGGAGAACTATGGCTACACCTTC. It encodes CASSAPTENYGYTF.

The rearrangement joins TRBV5-6 to TRBJ1-1, with D maybe TRBD1 (6 bases). This CDR3 spans 17 amino acids. The germline V and J ends were trimmed by 6 bases and 10 bases, with 31 bases remaining between them. Germline V gene sequence: CDR1 SGHDT, CDR2 YYEEEE. CDR3 in amino acids: CASIQQGSAIDRTRAFF. The CDR3 nucleotides are TGTGCCAGCATCCAACAGGGTTCCGCAATAGACCGAACAAGAGCTTTCTTT.

This sequence joins TRBV5-8 and TRBJ1-1; D gene uncertain. CDR1 SGHTS and CDR2 YDEGEE come from the germline V gene. This CDR3 has 14 amino acids. Deletions cut 4 bases from V and 1 base from J, with 11 bases between. The CDR3 is CASSGGRRNTEAFF. In nucleotides, the CDR3 is TGTGCCAGCAGCGGAGGACGACGGAACACTGAAGCTTTCTTT.

The rearrangement uses TRBV19 and TRBJ1-2; TRBD1 aligns across 7 bases. This CDR3 is built from 14 residues. Germline lookup yields CDR1 LNHDA and CDR2 SQIVND (reference sequence). J gave up 5 bases and V 10 bases, and 13 bases lay outside the gene matches. The CDR3 nucleotides are TGTGCCACCTCACGACAGGGAGGAGGGTATGGCTACACCTTC. It encodes CATSRQGGGYGYTF.

V usage is TRBV6-5 and J usage is TRBJ1-1; tentatively, D is TRBD1 (6 bases). The CDR3 has 15 amino acids. V lost 9 bases to trimming and J lost 0 bases, with 17 bases between them. CDR1 MNHEY and CDR2 SVGAGI come from the germline V gene. The CDR3 protein is CASATGTKMNTEAFF. CDR3 in DNA: TGTGCCAGTGCCACCGGGACAAAAATGAACACTGAAGCTTTCTTT.

This chain uses TRBV7-8 with TRBJ1-3, with unresolved D. This CDR3 spans 17 amino acids. CDR1 and CDR2 from the germline V gene are SGHVS and FQNEAQ. V was cut by 2 bases and J by 0 bases, with 14 bases left in between. The CDR3 nucleotides are TGTGCCAGCAGCTTATCACAGCCAACCCGCTCTGGAAACACCATATATTTT. Translated, it gives CASSLSQPTRSGNTIYF. Together with reference TRBV7-8 and TRBJ1-3, the CDR3 gives the full variable domain: GAGVSQSPRYKVAKRGQDVALRCDPISGHVSLFWYQQALGQGPEFLTYFQNEAQLDKSGLPSDRFFAERPEGSVSTLKIQRTQQEDSAVYLCASSLSQPTRSGNTIYFGEGSWLTVV.

The chain links TRBV2 to TRBJ2-7, with 7 bases matching TRBD2. The junction had 10 bases not matched to a gene; V was cut back by 7 bases and J by 4 bases. The CDR3 is 14 amino acids. The germline gives CDR1 SNHLY, CDR2 FYNNEI. The CDR3: CASKPGTNTYEQYF. The CDR3 DNA sequence: TGTGCCAGCAAACCCGGGACTAATACGTACGAGCAGTACTTC.

This clone was found a few times. The V and J genes are TRBV11-2 and TRBJ1-6, with unresolved D. Germline V gene lookup returns CDR1 SGHAT and CDR2 FQNNGV. Trimming shortened V by 1 base and J by 10 bases, and 8 bases separated the two germline ends. The CDR3 spans 13 residues. CDR3: CASSLAVPSPLHF. The DNA for the CDR3 is TGTGCCAGCAGCTTAGCGGTCCCCTCACCCCTCCACTTT.

This clone has a handful of counts. The V gene is TRBV19, the J gene TRBJ1-1; 8 nucleotides line up with TRBD1. The CDR3 contains 14 residues. Looked up from germline, CDR1 is LNHDA and CDR2 is SQIVND (reference sequence). The V segment lost 7 bases and the J segment 1 base; nucleotides outside the gene matches: 5. The CDR3 DNA follows: TGTGCCAGTATCCCTGGGACAGGGAACACTGAAGCTTTCTTT. Protein sequence: CASIPGTGNTEAFF.

CDR3 DNA sequence: TGTGCCATAGGAGCGGCCAATTCACCCCTCCACTTT. Its translation: CAIGAANSPLHF. This chain uses TRBV6-1 with TRBJ1-6; D remains unclear. This CDR3 contains 12 residues. The V gene's germline CDR1 is MNHNS and CDR2 SASEGT. V gave up 10 bases and J gave up 7 bases, with 11 bases separating them.

The chain carries TRBV6-6 and TRBJ1-1; D possibly corresponds to TRBD1 (6 bases). Between the trimmed V and J ends, which lost 6 bases and 4 bases, there was a span of 18 bases. The CDR3 loop spans 15 amino acids. Per germline, CDR1 MNHNY and CDR2 SVGAGI (reference sequence). The DNA for the CDR3 is TGTGCCAGCAGCCCCCATGGACAGCTGAGCACTGAAGCTTTCTTT. Translating it yields CASSPHGQLSTEAFF.

The CDR3 is CASSPPSTSGRFYEQYF. The CDR3 nucleotides read TGTGCCAGCAGTCCACCATCGACTAGCGGTCGATTCTACGAGCAGTACTTC. The chain links TRBV27 to TRBJ2-7; 9 bases are shared with TRBD2. The germline V gene encodes CDR1 MNHEY and CDR2 SMNVEV (reference sequence). The V segment lost 5 bases and the J segment 3 bases; nucleotides outside the gene matches: 14. This CDR3 is built from 17 residues.

This chain joins TRBV6-1 and TRBJ2-3, with D tentatively TRBD2 (6 bases). This CDR3 has 15 residues. V was shortened by 9 bases and J by 0 bases, with 16 bases between the two germline ends. Germline CDR1 is MNHNS and CDR2 is SASEGT. The CDR3 DNA reads TGTGCCAGTTCTCCTGGGACTTCCAGCACAGATACGCAGTATTTT. Translation gives CASSPGTSSTDTQYF.

The chain joins TRBV30 to TRBJ1-2; possibly TRBD1 for D (5 bases). CDR1 is GTSNPN, CDR2 SVGIG, per germline (reference sequence). CDR3 size: 11 residues. Trimming shortened V by 2 bases and J by 6 bases, and 7 bases separated the two germline ends. The CDR3 DNA reads TGTGCCTGGAGTCCCAGGGATGGCTACACCTTC. Amino acid sequence: CAWSPRDGYTF.

The CDR3 nucleotides are TGTGCCAGCAGGACGACAGGTCCCTCTGGGGCCAACGTCCTGACTTTC. It translates to CASRTTGPSGANVLTF. The chain recombines TRBV4-2 with TRBJ2-6; possible D gene TRBD1, 6 bases. Trimming pared 6 bases from V and 0 bases from J, leaving 12 bases between. Germline CDR1 is LGHNA and CDR2 is YNFKEQ. The CDR3 contains 16 residues.

This chain connects TRBV11-2 to TRBJ1-1; 7 bases map to TRBD1. With 4 bases clipped from V and 1 base from J, the junction kept 0 bases outside the gene matches. CDR3 size: 13 residues. Germline V gene lookup returns CDR1 SGHAT and CDR2 FQNNGV. Here the CDR3 reads CASSWDRNTEAFF. CDR3 nucleotide sequence: TGTGCCAGCAGCTGGGACAGGAACACTGAAGCTTTCTTT. The whole variable domain, remainder taken from reference TRBV11-2 and TRBJ1-1, is EAGVAQSPRYKIIEKRQSVAFWCNPISGHATLYWYQQILGQGPKLLIQFQNNGVVDDSQLPKDRFSAERLKGVDSTLKIQPAKLEDSAVYLCASSWDRNTEAFFGQGTRLTVV.

This chain links TRBV10-3 with TRBJ1-5; maybe TRBD1 (6 bases). The V end was cut by 3 bases, the J end by 7 bases, with 13 bases between. The germline CDR1 and CDR2 sequences are ENHRY and SYGVKD. This CDR3 region has 14 residues. The CDR3 sequence: CAISDPTGAQPQHF. CDR3 bases: TGTGCCATCAGTGACCCGACAGGAGCCCAGCCCCAGCATTTT.